The sequence of this T cell receptor beta chain was determined in a study of tumor-infiltrating lymphocytes in primary liver carcinoma. This clonotype was counted between two and nine times. The authors made TCR beta cDNA from 500 to 600 ng total RNA with a constant-region primer. Slightly modified ARM-PCR with three nested multiplex PCR rounds yielded TCR beta libraries. TCRdb reprocessed the multiplex PCR reads via MiXCR and lists one record per CDR3 protein. This table holds 330,000 or so distinct CDR3 sequences, approximately 64% found once. Extraction also yielded germline DNA, while blood RNA was obtained from unsorted whole blood. Sequencing was done on a sample of peripheral blood. This clonotype originated in a man in his forties or fifties with primary liver carcinoma and hepatitis B virus infection.

CDR3 bases: TGTGCCAGCAGTTCGAACGCACTGAGCGGGGGCAATGAGCAGTTCTTC. This encodes CASSSNALSGGNEQFF. V and J are TRBV6-5 and TRBJ2-1, with 8 positions matching TRBD2. This CDR3 is 16 amino acids long. From germline, CDR1 is MNHEY and CDR2 SVGAGI. V dropped 4 bases and J dropped 6; count of bases not matched to a gene: 11.